What follows are 24 T cell receptor beta chains derived from one specimen sequenced in a study of read filtering for tumor transcriptome and immune sequencing. This library used approximately 0.4 ug RNA and molecular barcoded adaptors spanning alpha/delta and beta/gamma chains. From the reads, TCRdb called clonotypes with MiXCR, one entry per CDR3 protein. The sample records more than 35,000 distinct CDR3 sequences, roughly 13% being singletons. The sequenced material came from a population of CD138-negative cells sorted from bone marrow. These receptors were collected from a donor over 35 with multiple myeloma.

The chain recombines TRBV11-2 with TRBJ2-1, with 7 bases that match TRBD1. Germline assignment: CDR1 SGHAT and CDR2 FQNNGV. This CDR3 has 19 amino acids. The V gene end was trimmed by 5 bases and the J gene end by 5 bases; junction bases not matched to a gene: 21. CDR3 sequence: CASSTNDPETGVWNNEQFF. The CDR3 nucleotides read TGTGCCAGCAGCACAAATGACCCCGAAACAGGGGTTTGGAACAATGAGCAGTTCTTC.

The sample holds a few counts of this clonotype. This chain joins TRBV7-2 and TRBJ2-7; D is undetermined. CDR1 is SGHTA and CDR2 is FQGNSA in the germline V gene. V was clipped by 5 bases and J by 3 bases, with 23 bases between them. This CDR3 is 17 amino acids long. CDR3 region: CASSPLFKAFSFYEQYF. CDR3 in DNA: TGTGCCAGCAGCCCGTTATTTAAGGCATTCTCCTTCTACGAGCAGTACTTC.

Concerning this clonotype: At one end the junction does not follow the germline gene, possibly because of a read error. This rearrangement joins TRBV2 to TRBJ1-2; a possible D gene is TRBD1 (5 bases). The CDR3 is 14 residues long. CDR1 SNHLY and CDR2 FYNNEI come from the germline V gene. The CDR3 nucleotides read TGTGCCAGCAGTGAAATAGGGGCGAGCGATGGCTTCACCTTC. The encoded protein is CASSEIGASDGFTF.

This clonotype was detected ten times or more. V usage is TRBV11-2 and J usage is TRBJ2-5, with 10 nucleotides matching TRBD1. Trimming at V came to 5 bases and at J to 7 bases, leaving 19 bases not matched to a gene. The CDR3 loop spans 18 amino acids. Germline lookup yields CDR1 SGHAT and CDR2 FQNNGV. Written as DNA, the CDR3 is TGTGCCAGCAGCCGGGGCGTAGCCGGGACAGGGGACATGGTGACCCAGTACTTC. Translating gives CASSRGVAGTGDMVTQYF.

In this sample, this clonotype is medium-sized. V usage is TRBV11-2 and J usage is TRBJ2-1, with TRBD2 matching 10 bases. After removal of 0 bases from V and 3 bases from J, the junction contained 2 bases not matched to a gene. The CDR3 sequence is 16 residues long. Germline V gene lookup returns CDR1 SGHAT and CDR2 FQNNGV. The CDR3 sequence: CASSLEASGSYNEQFF. The CDR3 DNA reads as TGTGCCAGCAGCTTAGAAGCTAGCGGGAGCTACAATGAGCAGTTCTTC.

This clonotype occurred many times. The J gene is TRBJ1-1, the V gene TRBV11-2, with a weak D call TRBD1 (5 bases). V lost 0 bases to trimming and J lost 8 bases, with 10 bases between them. Germline lookup yields CDR1 SGHAT and CDR2 FQNNGV. The CDR3 extends over 13 amino acids. The CDR3 DNA reads as TGTGCCAGCAGCTTAGAGATAGACAGAGAAGCTTTCTTT. Its translation: CASSLEIDREAFF.

This clonotype was counted many times. The rearrangement joins TRBV24-1 to TRBJ2-1; D call uncertain. In germline, CDR1 is KGHDR, CDR2 SFDVKD. The CDR3 length is 12 residues. Trimming took 7 bases from V and 5 from J, leaving 8 bases between them. The CDR3 spells CATSADNNEQFF. CDR3 coding DNA: TGTGCCACCAGCGCTGACAACAATGAGCAGTTCTTC.

In this sample, this clonotype turned up many times. V is TRBV11-2 and J is TRBJ2-5; D possibly matches TRBD1 or TRBD2 (5 bases each). The germline CDR1 and CDR2 sequences are SGHAT and FQNNGV. Between the trimmed V and J ends, which lost 5 bases and 4 bases, there was a span of 14 bases. This CDR3 has 14 amino acids. The CDR3 nucleotides are TGTGCCAGCAGCCAGAGTGGGGGTGGAGAGACCCAGTACTTC. Translated, it gives CASSQSGGGETQYF.

This clonotype occurred many times. The V gene is TRBV9, the J gene TRBJ2-4, with D maybe TRBD2 (6 bases). V lost 0 bases and J 5 bases, leaving 9 bases between the germline ends. Germline CDR1 is SGDLS and CDR2 is YYNGEE. The CDR3 sequence is 14 residues long. The CDR3 DNA sequence: TGTGCCAGCAGCGTAGGACTAGAAGAAAACATTCAGTACTTC. Translation gives CASSVGLEENIQYF.

This clonotype was recorded at least ten times. The chain employs TRBV6-6 and TRBJ2-6; D unresolved. V was pared by 2 bases and J by 1 base, with 15 bases between. Germline V gene sequence: CDR1 MNHNY, CDR2 SVGAGI (reference sequence). The CDR3 has 18 amino acids. The CDR3 DNA reads TGTGCCAGCAGTTACGGCAGACGTCAGGTTTCTGGGGCCAACGTCCTGACTTTC. Amino acids: CASSYGRRQVSGANVLTF.

This rearrangement joins TRBV20-1 to TRBJ2-7; 8 bases agree with TRBD2. This CDR3 is built from 15 residues. The V gene's germline CDR1 is DFQATT and CDR2 SNEGSKA (reference sequence). The V and J ends lost 1 base and 4 bases, in that order; junction bases with no gene match: 9. The CDR3 is CSARGGTRSIYEQYF. In DNA, the CDR3 is TGCAGTGCTAGAGGCGGGACTAGGTCGATATACGAGCAGTACTTC.

The sample holds many counts of this clonotype. The chain employs TRBV11-2 and TRBJ2-3; D unclear. V was pared by 1 base and J by 1 base, with 6 bases between. The CDR3 length is 14 residues. CDR1 is SGHAT and CDR2 is FQNNGV in the germline V gene. The CDR3 region has the DNA TGTGCCAGCAGCTTAGCCCCCGGCACAGATACGCAGTATTTT. It encodes CASSLAPGTDTQYF.

This clonotype occurred many times. The V gene is TRBV27, the J gene TRBJ2-7; D ambiguous. This CDR3 region has 13 residues. Germline V lookup: CDR1 MNHEY, CDR2 SMNVEV (reference sequence). V was cut by 2 bases and J by 6 bases, with 11 bases left in between. The CDR3 reads CASSLRSPPEQYF. The CDR3 DNA reads as TGTGCCAGCAGTTTACGTTCCCCCCCCGAGCAGTACTTC.

The chain has TRBV24-1 and TRBJ2-7, with D hard to call. The germline V gene encodes CDR1 KGHDR and CDR2 SFDVKD. The CDR3 has 13 amino acids. V gave up 0 bases and J gave up 3 bases, with 5 bases separating them. DNA for the CDR3: TGTGCCACCAGTGATTTGCTATTCTACGAGCAGTACTTC. Amino acids: CATSDLLFYEQYF.

This clonotype was picked up many times. A read error is likely, as this CDR3 ends without the conserved phenylalanine or tryptophan. This chain connects TRBV20-1 to TRBJ2-1; 8 positions agree with TRBD2. V lost 5 bases to trimming and J lost 4 bases; unmatched junction nucleotides: 16. CDR3 length equals 17 residues. The germline CDR1 and CDR2 sequences are DFQATT and SNEGSKA (reference sequence). CDR3 sequence (DNA): TGCAGTGCTTCTTACCCGAGAGCGGGAGATGGGTACAATGAGCAGTTCTCC. Encoded protein: CSASYPRAGDGYNEQFS.

This sequence joins TRBV6-2 or TRBV6-3 and TRBJ2-2, with unresolved D. Deletions cut 8 bases from V and 3 bases from J, with 13 bases between. The CDR3 loop spans 14 amino acids. Germline-derived CDR1 and CDR2 are MNHEY and SVGEGT. The chain's CDR3 is CASLNQVDTGELFF. CDR3 coding DNA: TGTGCCAGCTTGAACCAGGTTGACACCGGGGAGCTGTTTTTT.

This clonotype has ten or more counts. V gene TRBV5-1 combines with J gene TRBJ2-1; TRBD1 matches 9 bases. This CDR3 spans 16 amino acids. Germline V gene sequence: CDR1 SGHRS, CDR2 YFSETQ. V lost 0 bases and J lost 7; bases outside the gene matches: 8. CDR3: CASSLVVGQGNNEQFF. CDR3 sequence (DNA): TGCGCCAGCAGCTTGGTGGTAGGACAGGGGAATAATGAGCAGTTCTTC.

This clonotype was observed many times. The J gene is TRBJ2-7, the V gene TRBV29-1; D gene unclear. In germline, CDR1 is SQVTM, CDR2 ANQGSEA. The V end was cut by 3 bases, the J end by 3 bases, with 9 bases between. CDR3 length: 12 residues. The CDR3 bases are TGCAGCGTTGAGAAAGAGAGCTACGAGCAGTACTTC. The encoded protein is CSVEKESYEQYF.

The rearrangement joins TRBV6-2 or TRBV6-3 to TRBJ2-1, with D possibly being TRBD2 (6 bases). The V end was cut by 5 bases, the J end by 1 base, with 12 bases between. Germline CDR1 MNHEY, CDR2 SVGEGT. The CDR3 spans 15 residues. The CDR3 nucleotides read TGTGCCAGCAGTCCCAGCGGGTGGTCCTACAATGAGCAGTTCTTC. Encoded protein: CASSPSGWSYNEQFF.

This clonotype was observed at least ten times. CDR3 region: CASRGRDRGGRSYNEQFF. CDR3 nucleotides: TGTGCCAGTAGGGGCCGGGACAGAGGTGGCCGATCCTACAATGAGCAGTTCTTC. This chain uses TRBV19 with TRBJ2-1; 7 nucleotides match TRBD1. In germline, CDR1 is LNHDA, CDR2 SQIVND (reference sequence). CDR3 length: 18 amino acids. V was pared by 6 bases and J by 1 base, with 15 bases of the junction left unmatched.

To note about this clonotype: This may be a read error: a much more frequent sequence differs by one nucleotide. No conserved phenylalanine or tryptophan is present at the end of the CDR3, so a read error is the likely explanation. The chain joins TRBV5-1 to TRBJ2-7; maybe TRBD1 (5 bases). The V gene lost 4 bases and the J gene lost 3 bases, with 11 bases spanning the gap. The CDR3 runs to 13 residues. Germline V gene sequence: CDR1 SGHRS, CDR2 YFSETQ. The CDR3 nucleotides read TGCGCCAGCAGCCCTGGACACAACTACGAGCAGTACCTC. Its protein is CASSPGHNYEQYL.

This clonotype has a handful of counts. In DNA, the CDR3 is TGTGCCAGCAGCTTTTGGACAGGGAACAGCAATCAGCCCCAGCATTTT. It translates to CASSFWTGNSNQPQHF. The chain couples TRBV7-9 to TRBJ1-5; 8 bases are a match to TRBD1. CDR1 and CDR2 from the germline V gene are SEHNR and FQNEAQ (reference sequence). This CDR3 is 16 amino acids long. V lost 3 bases, J lost 1 base, and 5 bases stayed unmatched.

This clonotype was recorded many times. CDR3 region: CATSGSYTGELFF. The CDR3 coding sequence is TGTGCCACCAGTGGCTCGTACACCGGGGAGCTGTTTTTT. The rearrangement joins TRBV24-1 to TRBJ2-2, with no clear D. Germline V lookup: CDR1 KGHDR, CDR2 SFDVKD. The CDR3 spans 13 residues. With 5 bases removed from V and 3 bases from J, the gap between germline ends came to 6 bases.

At least ten counts were recorded for this clonotype. This chain uses TRBV30 with TRBJ1-4; no reliable D call. This CDR3 region has 12 residues. Germline V gene sequence: CDR1 GTSNPN, CDR2 SVGIG (reference sequence). Trimming stripped 0 bases from V and 8 bases from J, with 7 bases between. The CDR3 nucleotides read TGTGCCTGGAGTGTACGGCCGGAAAAACTGTTTTTT. It is translated as CAWSVRPEKLFF.